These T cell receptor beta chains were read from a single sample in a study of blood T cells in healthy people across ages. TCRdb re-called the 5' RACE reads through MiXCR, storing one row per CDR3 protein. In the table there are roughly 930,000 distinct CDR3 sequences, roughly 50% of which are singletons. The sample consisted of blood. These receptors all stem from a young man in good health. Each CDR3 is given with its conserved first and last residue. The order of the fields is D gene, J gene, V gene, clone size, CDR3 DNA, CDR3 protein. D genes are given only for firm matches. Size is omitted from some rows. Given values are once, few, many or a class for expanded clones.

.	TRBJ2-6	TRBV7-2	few	TGTGCCAGCAGCTTATTCTGGGACGGACCCTCTGGGGCCAACGTCCTGACTTTC	CASSLFWDGPSGANVLTF
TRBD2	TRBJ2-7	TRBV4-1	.	TGCGCCAGCAGCCAAAACGGACTAGATAGTTACAATGAGCAGTACTTC	CASSQNGLDSYNEQYF
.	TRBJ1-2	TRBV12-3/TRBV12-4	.	TGTGCCAGCACCGGGACCCCTAACTATGGCTACACCTTC	CASTGTPNYGYTF
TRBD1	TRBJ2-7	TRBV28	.	TGTGTCAGCAGTGAATCCGGGACAGCTTCCTACGAGCAGTACTTC	CVSSESGTASYEQYF
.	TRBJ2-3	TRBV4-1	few	TGCGCCACCAAAAGCCAGCAAACCCGCACAGATACGCAGTATTTT	CATKSQQTRTDTQYF
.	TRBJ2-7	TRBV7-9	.	TGTGCCAGCAGCTCCGGGGAAAGGATCTACGAGCAGTACTTC	CASSSGERIYEQYF
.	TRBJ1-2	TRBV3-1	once	TGTGCCAGCAGCCAAGGCTCGGGAAGGGGCGGCTACACCTTC	CASSQGSGRGGYTF
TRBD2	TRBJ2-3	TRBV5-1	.	TGCGCCAGCAGCGGGGGACTAGCGGGGGGACGTGTGGATACGCAGTATTTT	CASSGGLAGGRVDTQYF
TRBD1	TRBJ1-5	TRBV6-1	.	TGTGCCAGCACCGGACAGGGCCTAAGCAATCAGCCCCAGCATTTT	CASTGQGLSNQPQHF
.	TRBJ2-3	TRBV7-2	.	TGTGCCAGCAGCTTAAGTTCGACTCCCACAGATACGCAGTATTTT	CASSLSSTPTDTQYF
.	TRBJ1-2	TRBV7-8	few	TGTGCCAGCAGCTCCCCCAGGGGAAACTATGGCTACACCTTC	CASSSPRGNYGYTF
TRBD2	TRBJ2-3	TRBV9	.	TGTGCCAGCAGCGCAACTAGCGGCGGAAACACAGATACGCAGTATTTT	CASSATSGGNTDTQYF
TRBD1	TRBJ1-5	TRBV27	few	TGTGCCAGCAGTCCAAATACAGGGGGTTGGCAGCCCCAGCATTTT	CASSPNTGGWQPQHF
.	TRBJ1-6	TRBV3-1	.	TGTGCCAGCAGCCACAAGGGCAACAATTCACCCCTCCACTTT	CASSHKGNNSPLHF
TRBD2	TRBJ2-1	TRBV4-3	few	TGCGCCAGCAGCCAAGAGGCTAGCGGGGTTCTCCCCTACAATGAGCAGTTCTTC	CASSQEASGVLPYNEQFF
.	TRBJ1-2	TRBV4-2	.	TGTGCCAGCAGTACCTCTGGAGCCTATGGCTACACCTTC	CASSTSGAYGYTF
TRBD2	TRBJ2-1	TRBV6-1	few	TGTGCCAGCAGCGAGACTAGCTTCAATGAGCAGTTCTTC	CASSETSFNEQFF
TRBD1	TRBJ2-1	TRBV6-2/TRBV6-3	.	TGTGCCAGCAGAGACTTAGGACAGGGGAGATTGTTTGAGCAGTTCTTC	CASRDLGQGRLFEQFF
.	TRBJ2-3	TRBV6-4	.	TGTGCCAGCAGCGAACGACCGACTAGCACAGATACGCAGTATTTT	CASSERPTSTDTQYF
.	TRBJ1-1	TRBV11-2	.	TGTGCCAGCAGCTTCGAGGGGAGCGTCACTGAAGCTTTCTTT	CASSFEGSVTEAFF
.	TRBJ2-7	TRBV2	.	TGTGCCAGCAGTGATGGGAGCTCCTACAATGAGCAGTACTTC	CASSDGSSYNEQYF
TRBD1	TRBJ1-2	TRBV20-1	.	TGCAGTGCTAGACAGGGGGTAGCTGGCTACACCTTC	CSARQGVAGYTF
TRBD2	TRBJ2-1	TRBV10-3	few	TGTGCCACGTCCGGGGGGGAGAACAATGAGCAGTTCTTC	CATSGGENNEQFF
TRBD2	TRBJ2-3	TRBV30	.	TGTGCCTGGAGTGTGAGGACTAGCGGGGATACGCAGTATTTT	CAWSVRTSGDTQYF
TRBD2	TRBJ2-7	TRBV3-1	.	TGTGCCAGCAGCCAATCGGCGGGGGGAGGGTACGAGCAGTACTTC	CASSQSAGGGYEQYF
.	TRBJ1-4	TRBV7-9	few	TGTGCCAGCAGCCCCTTGGGAGGGGCAATTGAAAAACTGTTTTTT	CASSPLGGAIEKLFF
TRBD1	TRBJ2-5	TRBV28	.	TGTGCCAGCAGAACAGGGGTGGAGACCCAGTACTTC	CASRTGVETQYF
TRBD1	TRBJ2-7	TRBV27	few	TGTGCCAGCAGTCCTCTGGACAGGGGGTACGAGCAGTACTTC	CASSPLDRGYEQYF
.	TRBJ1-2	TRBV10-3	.	TGTGCCATCAGGGACCCCGGGGGCGGCTATGGCTACACCTTC	CAIRDPGGGYGYTF
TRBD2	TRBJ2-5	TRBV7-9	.	TGTGCCAGCAGCTCTCTGTCGACTAGCGGGGGGAAAGAGACCCAGTACTTC	CASSSLSTSGGKETQYF
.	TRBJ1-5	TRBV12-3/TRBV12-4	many	TGTGCCAGCAGTACAACCTCGGGAGGGACGGTCAATCAGCCCCAGCATTTT	CASSTTSGGTVNQPQHF